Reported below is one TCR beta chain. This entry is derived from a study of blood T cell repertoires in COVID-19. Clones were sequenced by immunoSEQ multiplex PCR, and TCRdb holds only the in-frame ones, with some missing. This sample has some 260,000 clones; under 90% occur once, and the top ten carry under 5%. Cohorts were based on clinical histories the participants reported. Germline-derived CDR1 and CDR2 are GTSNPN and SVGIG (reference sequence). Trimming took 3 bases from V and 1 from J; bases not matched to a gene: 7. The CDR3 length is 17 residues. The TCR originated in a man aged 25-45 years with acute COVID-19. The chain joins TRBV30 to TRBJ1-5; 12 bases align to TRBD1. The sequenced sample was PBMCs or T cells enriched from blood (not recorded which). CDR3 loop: CAWSSPGTGGSNQPQHF. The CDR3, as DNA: TGTGCCTGGAGCAGTCCCGGGACAGGGGGCAGCAATCAGCCCCAGCATTTT.